The rows below give T cell receptor beta chains drawn from one sample of a study of blood T cells in healthy people across ages. TCRdb recomputed calls from the 5' RACE reads with MiXCR, one row per CDR3 protein. This table has almost 1 million distinct CDR3 sequences, roughly half appearing once. Sequencing was performed on blood. Every receptor here comes from a woman aged 55-69 years in good health. Each CDR3 is given with its conserved first and last residue. A D gene is named only where the DNA matches it firmly. Where a row states a size, it is once, few, many or the class of an expanded clone; other rows omit it.

D: TRBD1; size: .; V: TRBV7-2; J: TRBJ2-7; DNA: TGTGCCAGCAGCTTAGCCTACCGGACAGGGGTCGAGCAGTACTTC; CDR3: CASSLAYRTGVEQYF
D: .; size: few; V: TRBV10-3; J: TRBJ2-3; DNA: TGTGCCATCATGGCGATAGATACGCAGTATTTT; CDR3: CAIMAIDTQYF
D: TRBD1; size: .; V: TRBV6-6; J: TRBJ2-5; DNA: TGTGCCAGCAGCGACAGGGGGCGCCAAGAGACCCAGTACTTC; CDR3: CASSDRGRQETQYF
D: TRBD1; size: .; V: TRBV3-1; J: TRBJ2-4; DNA: TGTGCCAGCAGCCAAAGGGACAGGGGGAACATTCAGTACTTC; CDR3: CASSQRDRGNIQYF
D: TRBD1; size: .; V: TRBV29-1; J: TRBJ1-1; DNA: TGCAGCGCCACTCAGGGGGCATTCACTGAAGCTTTCTTT; CDR3: CSATQGAFTEAFF
D: .; size: .; V: TRBV7-6; J: TRBJ2-3; DNA: TGTGCCAGCAGCGGACGGGTGAGCGTGGGGACAGATACGCAGTATTTT; CDR3: CASSGRVSVGTDTQYF
D: .; size: .; V: TRBV24-1; J: TRBJ2-5; DNA: TGTGCCACCAGTCCGCGGGATAGGGAGACCCAGTACTTC; CDR3: CATSPRDRETQYF
D: .; size: few; V: TRBV4-1; J: TRBJ2-7; DNA: TGCGCCAGCAGCGCGGACAGCGAGGCCTGCGAGCAGTACTTC; CDR3: CASSADSEACEQYF
D: TRBD1; size: .; V: TRBV28; J: TRBJ1-4; DNA: TGTGCCAGCAAAATCTCGGGACAGGGTAATGAAAAACTGTTTTTT; CDR3: CASKISGQGNEKLFF
D: .; size: few; V: TRBV6-2/TRBV6-3; J: TRBJ2-5; DNA: TGTGCCAGCAGTTACCGCGTGGGGTACTCGTACTTC; CDR3: CASSYRVGYSYF
D: .; size: few; V: TRBV27; J: TRBJ2-1; DNA: TGTGCCAGCAGTTTATCTCCGGACAGCTACCTTAACTACAATGAGCAGTTCTTC; CDR3: CASSLSPDSYLNYNEQFF
D: TRBD2; size: .; V: TRBV6-2/TRBV6-3; J: TRBJ2-3; DNA: TGTGCCAGCAGCATAGCGGGATTCACAGATACGCAGTATTTT; CDR3: CASSIAGFTDTQYF
D: .; size: few; V: TRBV9; J: TRBJ2-6; DNA: TGTGCCAGCAGCGTTTCTATCAACTCTGGGGCCAACGTCCTGACTTTC; CDR3: CASSVSINSGANVLTF
D: .; size: .; V: TRBV29-1; J: TRBJ2-1; DNA: TGCAGCGTTTATAGCGGAGCTTACAATGAGCAGTTCTTC; CDR3: CSVYSGAYNEQFF
D: TRBD2; size: .; V: TRBV3-1; J: TRBJ2-1; DNA: TGTGCCAGCAGCCGGAATGGGGGAGGGCTCGGCTACAATGAGCAGTTCTTC; CDR3: CASSRNGGGLGYNEQFF
D: TRBD1; size: .; V: TRBV27; J: TRBJ2-1; DNA: TGTACCAGCAGGGGGACAGGCTCCTACAATGAGCAGTTCTTC; CDR3: CTSRGTGSYNEQFF
D: .; size: few; V: TRBV11-2; J: TRBJ2-7; DNA: TGTGCCAGCAGCGACCGCCGGAGCTCCTACGAGCAGTACTTC; CDR3: CASSDRRSSYEQYF
D: .; size: few; V: TRBV4-3; J: TRBJ2-3; DNA: TGCGCCAGCAGCCAAGCCCGCGGCCGAGGGGGGCTGGATACGCAGTATTTT; CDR3: CASSQARGRGGLDTQYF
D: .; size: .; V: TRBV10-3; J: TRBJ2-3; DNA: TGTGCCATCAGTGAGTCGTGGGGGAGCACAGATACGCAGTATTTT; CDR3: CAISESWGSTDTQYF